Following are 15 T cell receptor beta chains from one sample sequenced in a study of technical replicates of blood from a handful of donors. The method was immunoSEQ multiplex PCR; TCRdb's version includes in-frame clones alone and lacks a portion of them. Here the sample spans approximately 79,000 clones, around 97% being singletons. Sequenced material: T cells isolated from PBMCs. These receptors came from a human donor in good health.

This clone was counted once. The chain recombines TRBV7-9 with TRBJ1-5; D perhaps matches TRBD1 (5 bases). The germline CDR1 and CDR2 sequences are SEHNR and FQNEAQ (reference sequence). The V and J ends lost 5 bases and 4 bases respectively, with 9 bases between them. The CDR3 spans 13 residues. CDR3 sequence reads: CASSPGRNQPQHF. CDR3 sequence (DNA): TGTGCCAGCAGCCCAGGGCGTAATCAGCCCCAGCATTTT.

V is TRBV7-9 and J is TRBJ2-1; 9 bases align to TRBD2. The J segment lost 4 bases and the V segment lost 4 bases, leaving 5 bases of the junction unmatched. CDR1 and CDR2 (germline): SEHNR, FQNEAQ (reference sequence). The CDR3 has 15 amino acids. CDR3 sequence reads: CASSSSGMSYNEQFF. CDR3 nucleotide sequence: TGTGCCAGCAGCTCTAGCGGGATGTCGTACAATGAGCAGTTCTTC.

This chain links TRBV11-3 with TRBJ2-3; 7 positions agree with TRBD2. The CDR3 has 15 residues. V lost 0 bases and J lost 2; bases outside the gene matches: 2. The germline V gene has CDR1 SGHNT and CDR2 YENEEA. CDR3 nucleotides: TGTGCCAGCAGCTTAGAAGGGACTAACACAGATACGCAGTATTTT. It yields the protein CASSLEGTNTDTQYF.

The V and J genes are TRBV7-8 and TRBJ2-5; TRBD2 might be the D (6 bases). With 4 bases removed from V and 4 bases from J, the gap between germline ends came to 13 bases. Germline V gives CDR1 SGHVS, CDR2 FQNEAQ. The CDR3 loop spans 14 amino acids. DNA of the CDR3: TGTGCCAGCAGCTCCCTGACTAGACTAGAGACCCAGTACTTC. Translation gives CASSSLTRLETQYF.

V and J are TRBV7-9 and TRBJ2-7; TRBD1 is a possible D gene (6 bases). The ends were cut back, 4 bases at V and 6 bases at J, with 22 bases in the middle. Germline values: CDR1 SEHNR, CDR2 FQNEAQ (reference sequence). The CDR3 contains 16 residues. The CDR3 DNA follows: TGTGCCAGCAGCTACCGGACAGAGGCACAATTGCGCGAGCAGTACTTC. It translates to CASSYRTEAQLREQYF.

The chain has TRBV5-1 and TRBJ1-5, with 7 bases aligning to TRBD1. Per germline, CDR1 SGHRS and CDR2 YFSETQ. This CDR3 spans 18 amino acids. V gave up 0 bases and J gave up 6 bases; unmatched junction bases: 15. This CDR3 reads CASSLGPSTGLVGQPQHF. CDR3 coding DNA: TGCGCCAGCAGCTTGGGACCCTCGACAGGGTTGGTAGGTCAGCCCCAGCATTTT. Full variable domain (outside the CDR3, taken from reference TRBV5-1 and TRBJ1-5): KAGVTQTPRYLIKTRGQQVTLSCSPISGHRSVSWYQQTPGQGLQFLFEYFSETQRNKGNFPGRFSGRQFSNSRSEMNVSTLELGDSALYLCASSLGPSTGLVGQPQHFGDGTRLSIL.

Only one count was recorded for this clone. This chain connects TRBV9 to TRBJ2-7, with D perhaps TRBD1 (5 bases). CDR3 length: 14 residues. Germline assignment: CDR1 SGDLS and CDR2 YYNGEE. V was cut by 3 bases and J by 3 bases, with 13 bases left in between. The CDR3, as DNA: TGTGCCAGCAGCGCCAGAGACAGCCTCTACGAGCAGTACTTC. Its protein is CASSARDSLYEQYF.

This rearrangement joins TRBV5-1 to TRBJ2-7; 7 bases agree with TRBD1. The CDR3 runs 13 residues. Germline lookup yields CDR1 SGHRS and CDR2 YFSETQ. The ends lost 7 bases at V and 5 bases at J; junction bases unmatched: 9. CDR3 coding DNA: TGCGCCAGCTTAGGAGAAGGGGGCGACGAGCAGTACTTC. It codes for CASLGEGGDEQYF.

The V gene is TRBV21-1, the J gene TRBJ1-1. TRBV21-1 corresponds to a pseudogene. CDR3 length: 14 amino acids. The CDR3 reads CASSKEFQNTEAFF. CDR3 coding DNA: TGTGCCAGCAGCAAGGAGTTTCAGAACACTGAAGCTTTCTTT.

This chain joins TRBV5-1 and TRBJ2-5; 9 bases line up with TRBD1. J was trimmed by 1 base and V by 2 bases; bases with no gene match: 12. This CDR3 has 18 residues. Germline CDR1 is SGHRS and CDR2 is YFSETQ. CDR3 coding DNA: TGCGCCAGCAGCTTTAGAAGGACAGGGGCTAGCCTCCAAGAGACCCAGTACTTC. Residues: CASSFRRTGASLQETQYF.

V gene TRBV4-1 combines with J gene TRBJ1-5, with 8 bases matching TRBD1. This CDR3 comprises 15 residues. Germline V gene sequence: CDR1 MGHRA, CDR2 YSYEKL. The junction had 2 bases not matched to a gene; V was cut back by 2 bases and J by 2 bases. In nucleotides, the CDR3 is TGCGCCAGCAGCCAAACACAGGGGGGCAATCAGCCCCAGCATTTT. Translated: CASSQTQGGNQPQHF.

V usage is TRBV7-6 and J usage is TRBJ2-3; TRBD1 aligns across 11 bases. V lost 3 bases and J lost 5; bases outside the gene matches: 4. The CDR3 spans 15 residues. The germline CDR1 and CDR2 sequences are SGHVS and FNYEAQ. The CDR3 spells CASSFAGQGGDTQYF. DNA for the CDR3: TGTGCCAGCAGCTTTGCGGGACAGGGGGGAGATACGCAGTATTTT. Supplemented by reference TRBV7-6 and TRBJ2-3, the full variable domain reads GAGVSQSPRYKVTKRGQDVALRCDPISGHVSLYWYRQALGQGPEFLTYFNYEAQQDKSGLPNDRFSAERPEGSISTLTIQRTEQRDSAMYRCASSFAGQGGDTQYFGPGTRLTVL.

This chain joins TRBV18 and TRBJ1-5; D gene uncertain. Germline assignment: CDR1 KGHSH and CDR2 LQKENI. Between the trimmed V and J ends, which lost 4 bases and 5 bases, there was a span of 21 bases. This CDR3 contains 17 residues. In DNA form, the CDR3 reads TGTGCCAGCTCACTAATCAAAACCGGGATCACACATCAGCCCCAGCATTTT. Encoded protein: CASSLIKTGITHQPQHF.

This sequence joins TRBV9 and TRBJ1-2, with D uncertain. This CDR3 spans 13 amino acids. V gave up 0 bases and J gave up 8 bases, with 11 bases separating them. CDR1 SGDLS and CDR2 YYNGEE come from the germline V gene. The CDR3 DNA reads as TGTGCCAGCAGCGTAGGGGCAGGTCGGGGCTACACCTTC. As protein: CASSVGAGRGYTF.

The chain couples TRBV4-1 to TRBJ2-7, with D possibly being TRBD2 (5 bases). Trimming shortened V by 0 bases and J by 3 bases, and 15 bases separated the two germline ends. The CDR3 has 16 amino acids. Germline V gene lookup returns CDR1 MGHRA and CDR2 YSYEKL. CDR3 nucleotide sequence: TGCGCCAGCAGCCAAGATGAGGGAAAAGAGGGCTACGAGCAGTACTTC. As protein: CASSQDEGKEGYEQYF.